The rows below give T cell receptor beta chains drawn from one sample of a study of identical twins. A single record per CDR3 protein comes from TCRdb applying MiXCR to the 5' RACE reads. The sample holds 350,000 or so distinct CDR3 sequences; approximately 10% are singletons and the top ten take over 7%. Sequenced: naive T cells sorted from blood. All receptors come from a woman between 50 and 59 years old in good health. Both conserved end residues are part of each CDR3. The order of the fields is CDR3 DNA, CDR3 protein, CDR3 length, V gene, D gene, clone size, J gene. The D gene is left open where the match is weak. A row's size may be missing; if present it is once, few, many or a size class.

cdr3_nt: TGTGCCAGCAGCATGTTAATGAACACTGAAGCTTTCTTT; cdr3_aa: CASSMLMNTEAFF; cdr3_length: 13; v_call: TRBV6-2/TRBV6-3; d_call: .; clone_size: .; j_call: TRBJ1-1
cdr3_nt: TGTGCCAGCAGCCCCGAACAGGGGGTGGGCACAGATACGCAGTATTTT; cdr3_aa: CASSPEQGVGTDTQYF; cdr3_length: 16; v_call: TRBV5-4; d_call: TRBD1; clone_size: many; j_call: TRBJ2-3
cdr3_nt: TGTGCCAGCAGTTTTTTTCTAGCGACCGAGCAGTACTTC; cdr3_aa: CASSFFLATEQYF; cdr3_length: 13; v_call: TRBV12-3/TRBV12-4; d_call: .; clone_size: many; j_call: TRBJ2-7
cdr3_nt: TGTGCCACCCAGCGGGACAGGGTACTGGCCCAGCATTTT; cdr3_aa: CATQRDRVLAQHF; cdr3_length: 13; v_call: TRBV6-1; d_call: TRBD1; clone_size: few; j_call: TRBJ1-5
cdr3_nt: TGTGCCAGCAGCCGCACAGGGGGCGACTACGAGCAGTACTTC; cdr3_aa: CASSRTGGDYEQYF; cdr3_length: 14; v_call: TRBV5-6; d_call: TRBD1; clone_size: .; j_call: TRBJ2-7
cdr3_nt: TGCAGTGCTAGGGCAGATTACGGGACTAGTGAGCAGTTCTTC; cdr3_aa: CSARADYGTSEQFF; cdr3_length: 14; v_call: TRBV20-1; d_call: TRBD2; clone_size: .; j_call: TRBJ2-1
cdr3_nt: TGCGCCAGCAGCTTGGCCAACAGCTATGGCTACACCTTC; cdr3_aa: CASSLANSYGYTF; cdr3_length: 13; v_call: TRBV5-1; d_call: .; clone_size: many; j_call: TRBJ1-2
cdr3_nt: TGTGCCAGCAGCGTAGGTAGTAGCGGGCGACCCTACGAGCAGTACTTC; cdr3_aa: CASSVGSSGRPYEQYF; cdr3_length: 16; v_call: TRBV9; d_call: TRBD2; clone_size: few; j_call: TRBJ2-7
cdr3_nt: TGTTCCAGCTGCTTAGCGGGGAACCACAATGAGCAGTTCTTC; cdr3_aa: CSSCLAGNHNEQFF; cdr3_length: 14; v_call: TRBV27; d_call: TRBD2; clone_size: .; j_call: TRBJ2-1
cdr3_nt: TGCAGTGCTAGGGGACGGGGATTAGAGACCCAGTACTTC; cdr3_aa: CSARGRGLETQYF; cdr3_length: 13; v_call: TRBV20-1; d_call: .; clone_size: .; j_call: TRBJ2-5
cdr3_nt: TGTGCCAGCGACAGAGAGAACACTGAAGCTTTCTTT; cdr3_aa: CASDRENTEAFF; cdr3_length: 12; v_call: TRBV21-1; d_call: .; clone_size: few; j_call: TRBJ1-1
cdr3_nt: TGTGCCAGCAGTCCTATCCCGGGACAGTTGACTGAAGCTTTCTTT; cdr3_aa: CASSPIPGQLTEAFF; cdr3_length: 15; v_call: TRBV3-1; d_call: TRBD1; clone_size: few; j_call: TRBJ1-1
cdr3_nt: TGCAGTGCCCGACCGACTAGCGGCCCCTACGAGCAGTACTTC; cdr3_aa: CSARPTSGPYEQYF; cdr3_length: 14; v_call: TRBV20-1; d_call: TRBD2; clone_size: .; j_call: TRBJ2-7
cdr3_nt: TGTGCCAGCAGCGAAGGGAGGCAAGAGACCCAGTACTTC; cdr3_aa: CASSEGRQETQYF; cdr3_length: 13; v_call: TRBV7-9; d_call: .; clone_size: .; j_call: TRBJ2-5
cdr3_nt: TGCAGCGTTGAAAACAGGGGCCCCTTGGGCACTGAAGCTTTCTTT; cdr3_aa: CSVENRGPLGTEAFF; cdr3_length: 15; v_call: TRBV29-1; d_call: TRBD1; clone_size: .; j_call: TRBJ1-1
cdr3_nt: TGCGCCAGCAGCTTCCGGGACAGGGTTTTTTCTCGGTTCTTC; cdr3_aa: CASSFRDRVFSRFF; cdr3_length: 14; v_call: TRBV5-1; d_call: TRBD1; clone_size: many; j_call: TRBJ2-1